This T cell receptor (beta chain) was profiled in a study of blood T cell repertoires in COVID-19. Whole-study context: Samples of COVID-19 (acute and convalescent) were obtained from the United States, Italy and Spain. Sample material is recorded as cDNA or gDNA derived from T cells, B-cell-depleted T cells, or PBMCs.

All enrollees were roughly 18 to 100 years old and from fewer than 30 US areas. Assignments of participants to cohorts depended upon their own reported clinical history. Repertoires were generated with immunoSEQ multiplex PCR, while TCRdb's copy carries only in-frame clones and drops some. The sample includes roughly 260,000 clones, around nine tenths of them seen just once. This clonotype was sampled from a woman between 18 and 29 years old who had recovered from COVID-19. The sequenced sample consisted of PBMCs or T cells enriched from blood (not recorded which).

The CDR3 coding sequence is TGTGCCAGCACGAAGACAGGAGGAAACACCGGGGAGCTGTTTTTT. It translates to CASTKTGGNTGELFF. This chain connects TRBV6-5 to TRBJ2-2, with D possibly being TRBD1 (6 bases). CDR3 size: 15 residues. V was cut by 7 bases and J by 2 bases, with 14 bases left in between. Per germline, CDR1 MNHEY and CDR2 SVGAGI.